What follows is one TCR beta chain and its context. The data derive from a study of T cell changes during pregnancy in multiple sclerosis. Produced via immunoSEQ multiplex PCR; TCRdb's table is partial and in-frame only. The repertoire includes about 80,000 clones, 94% of them detected once, and about 0.99% sits in the top ten. The CDR3 runs to 19 residues. With 2 bases clipped from V and 3 bases from J, the junction kept 17 bases outside the gene matches. CDR1 and CDR2 from the germline V gene are MNHEY and SMNVEV (reference sequence). The clonotype was recovered from a female donor in good health, enrolled as a control in a pregnancy study. The sample consisted of peripheral blood, taken in the second trimester of pregnancy. The gene calls are TRBV27 and TRBJ2-3, with TRBD1 matching over 7 bases. Here the CDR3 DNA reads TGTGCCAGCAGTTTAGAGGACAGGCGAAGTGTGGCCTTGACAGATACGCAGTATTTT. The encoded protein is CASSLEDRRSVALTDTQYF.